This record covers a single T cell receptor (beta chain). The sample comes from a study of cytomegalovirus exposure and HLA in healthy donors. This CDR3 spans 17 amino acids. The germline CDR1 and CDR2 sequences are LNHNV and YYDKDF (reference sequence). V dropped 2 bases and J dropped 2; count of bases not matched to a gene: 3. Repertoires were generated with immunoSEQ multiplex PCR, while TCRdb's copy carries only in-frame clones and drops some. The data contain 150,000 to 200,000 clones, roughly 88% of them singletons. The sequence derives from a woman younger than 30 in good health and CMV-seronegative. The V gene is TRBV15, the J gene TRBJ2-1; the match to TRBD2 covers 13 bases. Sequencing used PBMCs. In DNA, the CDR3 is TGTGCCACCAGCAGAACTAGCGGGAGGGCCCCCTACAATGAGCAGTTCTTC. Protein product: CATSRTSGRAPYNEQFF.